This passage covers 32 T cell receptor beta chains from one sample sequenced in a study of T-cell memory formation after mild COVID-19. TCRdb recomputed calls from the 5' RACE reads with MiXCR, one row per CDR3 protein. The data hold about 440,000 distinct CDR3 sequences, with 15% to 25% observed a single time. The material sequenced was PBMCs or a T cell subset sorted from them (not recorded which). The receptors stem from an adult woman who had mild COVID-19 (a few samples of this study predate the infection). Cell type and time point are not known.

This chain connects TRBV27 to TRBJ1-1, with 7 positions matching TRBD1. The CDR3 has 15 amino acids. Germline V CDR1 and CDR2: MNHEY, SMNVEV (reference sequence). Losses at the gene ends were 0 bases for V and 7 bases for J; bases not matched to a gene: 8. CDR3 in amino acids: CASSLSGTVKLEAFF. In nucleotides, the CDR3 is TGTGCCAGCAGTTTATCAGGGACAGTAAAGCTTGAAGCTTTCTTT.

This clonotype was found a few times. J is TRBJ1-4 and V is TRBV7-9; 10 positions match TRBD1. From germline, CDR1 is SEHNR and CDR2 FQNEAQ (reference sequence). This CDR3 has 13 residues. The trim removed 8 bases at V and 8 bases at J, leaving 5 bases unmatched. CDR3 loop: CASHGTGVEKLFF. CDR3 sequence (DNA): TGTGCCAGCCACGGGACAGGGGTGGAAAAACTGTTTTTT.

This chain links TRBV3-1 with TRBJ1-6, with 7 nucleotides matching TRBD1. This CDR3 comprises 16 residues. Losses at the gene ends were 8 bases for V and 1 base for J; bases not matched to a gene: 8. Germline CDR1 reads LGHDT; CDR2 reads YNNKEL (reference sequence). DNA of the CDR3: TGTGCCAGCGGCCTGAGGACAGGTTCCTATAATTCACCCCTCCACTTT. This translates into CASGLRTGSYNSPLHF.

The rearrangement uses TRBV30 and TRBJ1-3; D is unclear. The germline V gene has CDR1 GTSNPN and CDR2 SVGIG (reference sequence). This CDR3 is built from 12 residues. The germline V and J ends were trimmed by 1 base and 1 base, with 2 bases remaining between them. The CDR3 sequence is CAWSGSGNTIYF. DNA of the CDR3: TGTGCCTGGAGTGGGTCTGGAAACACCATATATTTT.

This clonotype was seen once. This chain uses TRBV6-6 with TRBJ1-2, with no clear D. Germline loops: CDR1 MNHNY, CDR2 SVGAGI (reference sequence). V was shortened by 8 bases and J by 3 bases, with 13 bases between the two germline ends. CDR3 length equals 13 residues. CDR3 DNA: TGTGCCAGCCTCAAGGCGGAGGACTATGGCTACACCTTC. Its translation is CASLKAEDYGYTF.

This clonotype showed up just a few times. The genes are TRBV12-3 or TRBV12-4 and TRBJ1-6, with 8 bases identical to TRBD1. The CDR3 has 14 amino acids. The V segment lost 6 bases and the J segment 10 bases; nucleotides outside the gene matches: 8. CDR3 sequence: CASRPSGGRSPLHF. CDR3 in DNA: TGTGCCAGCAGGCCCTCAGGGGGCCGGTCACCCCTCCACTTT.

This clonotype was seen a few times. The chain has TRBV27 and TRBJ2-3, with TRBD2 matching over 12 bases. The germline V gene has CDR1 MNHEY and CDR2 SMNVEV (reference sequence). J gave up 1 base and V 2 bases, and 1 base lay outside the gene matches. CDR3 length: 16 residues. The DNA of the CDR3 is TGTGCCAGCAGTTTACTAGCGGGGGGGGGCACAGATACGCAGTATTTT. As protein: CASSLLAGGGTDTQYF.

This chain uses TRBV4-2 with TRBJ1-3; D not certain. V was shortened by 3 bases and J by 1 base, with 10 bases between the two germline ends. In germline, CDR1 is LGHNA, CDR2 YNFKEQ. This CDR3 is built from 15 residues. The CDR3 reads CASSHPRVSGNTIYF. CDR3 in DNA: TGTGCCAGCAGCCACCCTAGGGTTTCTGGAAACACCATATATTTT.

V and J are TRBV29-1 and TRBJ2-1; a possible D gene is TRBD2 (5 bases). V dropped 7 bases and J dropped 9 bases, with 19 bases sitting between them. This CDR3 region has 13 residues. Germline V gene data show CDR1 as SQVTM and CDR2 as ANQGSEA. Written as DNA, the CDR3 is TGCAGCGCTCGGACTCCGCTTGCAGCTGAGCAGTTCTTC. Encoded protein: CSARTPLAAEQFF.

This clonotype has a handful of counts. J is TRBJ2-5 and V is TRBV10-3; 14 nucleotides line up with TRBD2. The CDR3 extends over 18 amino acids. Germline trimming cut 4 bases from V and 2 bases from J; bases unmatched to any gene: 9. Germline values: CDR1 ENHRY, CDR2 SYGVKD. DNA for the CDR3: TGTGCCATCAGTGCCGGTGGGACTAGCGGGAGTAGGCAAGAGACCCAGTACTTC. This sequence encodes CAISAGGTSGSRQETQYF.

In this sample, this clonotype turned up a few times. V usage is TRBV7-9 and J usage is TRBJ1-1, with D uncertain. There are 13 residues in the CDR3. Germline lookup yields CDR1 SEHNR and CDR2 FQNEAQ (reference sequence). V lost 2 bases, J lost 3 bases, and 7 bases lay in between. Here the CDR3 reads CASSLTSDTEAFF. DNA of the CDR3: TGTGCCAGCAGCTTAACATCGGACACTGAAGCTTTCTTT. Based on the CDR3 plus reference TRBV7-9 and TRBJ1-1, the full variable domain is DTGVSQNPRHKITKRGQNVTFRCDPISEHNRLYWYRQTLGQGPEFLTYFQNEAQLEKSRLLSDRFSAERPKGSFSTLEIQRTEQGDSAMYLCASSLTSDTEAFFGQGTRLTVV.

This clonotype was detected only a few times. The genes are TRBV20-1 and TRBJ1-1, with TRBD1 matching 7 bases. Trimming took 6 bases from V and 2 from J; bases not matched to a gene: 6. Looked up from germline, CDR1 is DFQATT and CDR2 is SNEGSKA (reference sequence). This CDR3 spans 13 amino acids. CDR3 sequence: CSATRQGNTEAFF. The CDR3 coding sequence is TGCAGTGCGACAAGACAGGGAAACACTGAAGCTTTCTTT.

This clonotype has just a few counts. This chain links TRBV24-1 with TRBJ2-1; D call uncertain. Germline V CDR1 and CDR2: KGHDR, SFDVKD. This CDR3 is 14 amino acids long. Trimming cost V 0 bases and J 10 bases, with 12 bases left between them. CDR3 loop: CATSDLQIGSEQFF. The CDR3 DNA follows: TGTGCCACCAGTGATTTGCAAATTGGGTCAGAGCAGTTCTTC.

The chain combines TRBV5-1 with TRBJ2-2; 13 bases agree with TRBD2. The CDR3 loop spans 17 amino acids. Germline CDR1 is SGHRS and CDR2 is YFSETQ. The V gene end was trimmed by 3 bases and the J gene end by 0 bases; junction bases not matched to a gene: 2. As DNA, the CDR3 is TGCGCCAGCAGCTGGACTAGCGGGAGCCCGAACACCGGGGAGCTGTTTTTT. The encoded protein is CASSWTSGSPNTGELFF.

This clonotype was seen repeatedly, ten times or more. The chain couples TRBV7-9 to TRBJ2-2; 9 positions match TRBD2. The CDR3 extends over 16 amino acids. Germline CDR1 and CDR2: SEHNR and FQNEAQ (reference sequence). V lost 4 bases and J lost 5; bases outside the gene matches: 8. CDR3 protein: CASSSSGLAGTGELFF. DNA of the CDR3: TGTGCCAGCAGCTCTAGTGGGCTAGCGGGAACCGGGGAGCTGTTTTTT.

This clonotype has more than one count but fewer than ten. This chain links TRBV7-8 with TRBJ1-5; 8 nucleotides agree with TRBD1. After removal of 1 base from V and 6 bases from J, the junction contained 5 bases not matched to a gene. Germline CDR1 SGHVS, CDR2 FQNEAQ. The CDR3 extends over 15 amino acids. DNA for the CDR3: TGTGCCAGCAGCTTAGATCAGGGGGCTGTTCAGCCCCAGCATTTT. Encoded protein: CASSLDQGAVQPQHF. Looking up the rest from reference TRBV7-8 and TRBJ1-5 gives the full variable domain: GAGVSQSPRYKVAKRGQDVALRCDPISGHVSLFWYQQALGQGPEFLTYFQNEAQLDKSGLPSDRFFAERPEGSVSTLKIQRTQQEDSAVYLCASSLDQGAVQPQHFGDGTRLSIL.

The rearrangement links TRBV29-1 to TRBJ1-1; D gene unclear. The CDR3 runs to 13 residues. Trimming took off 7 bases at V and 4 bases at J, with 16 bases between the two ends. Germline CDR1 reads SQVTM; CDR2 reads ANQGSEA. The CDR3 spells CSASWGGVTEAFF. The CDR3 nucleotides read TGCAGCGCTAGTTGGGGAGGTGTCACTGAAGCTTTCTTT.

This clonotype was observed a single time. The chain recombines TRBV6-5 with TRBJ1-2, with TRBD1 as a possible D gene (5 bases). The CDR3 consists of 15 residues. CDR1 and CDR2 (germline): MNHEY, SVGAGI. V gave up 0 bases and J gave up 4 bases, with 12 bases separating them. The CDR3 nucleotides are TGTGCCAGCAGTTACTCGGCGGACATACGCTATGGCTACACCTTC. Residues: CASSYSADIRYGYTF.

The J gene is TRBJ2-5, the V gene TRBV25-1; 8 positions agree with TRBD2. This CDR3 comprises 16 residues. Germline V gene data show CDR1 as MGHDK and CDR2 as SYGVNS. V was clipped by 0 bases and J by 5 bases; unmatched bases: 8. The CDR3 loop is CASSEYFRSGKETQYF. The CDR3 bases are TGTGCCAGCAGTGAATACTTCCGTAGCGGGAAGGAGACCCAGTACTTC. The whole variable domain, filled in from reference TRBV25-1 and TRBJ2-5, reads EADIYQTPRYLVIGTGKKITLECSQTMGHDKMYWYQQDPGMELHLIHYSYGVNSTEKGDLSSESTVSRIRTEHFPLTLESARPSHTSQYLCASSEYFRSGKETQYFGPGTRLLVL.

The chain couples TRBV2 to TRBJ2-3, with a tentative D call TRBD1 (6 bases). In germline, CDR1 is SNHLY, CDR2 FYNNEI. V was clipped by 5 bases and J by 0 bases, with 15 bases between them. The CDR3 extends over 16 amino acids. This CDR3 is CASSRGGADSTDTQYF. DNA of the CDR3: TGTGCCAGCAGTAGAGGGGGAGCGGATAGCACAGATACGCAGTATTTT. The full variable domain, with the rest looked up from reference TRBV2 and TRBJ2-3, is EPEVTQTPSHQVTQMGQEVILRCVPISNHLYFYWYRQILGQKVEFLVSFYNNEISEKSEIFDDQFSVERPDGSNFTLKIRSTKLEDSAMYFCASSRGGADSTDTQYFGPGTRLTVL.

The chain has TRBV5-5 and TRBJ2-6, with 9 bases lining up with TRBD1. The CDR3 has 18 residues. The germline gives CDR1 SGHKS, CDR2 YYEKEE (reference sequence). J was trimmed by 1 base and V by 2 bases; bases with no gene match: 7. CDR3 DNA sequence: TGTGCCAGCAGCTTCATGGGACAGGGTTTTTCTGGGGCCAACGTCCTGACTTTC. Amino acids: CASSFMGQGFSGANVLTF.

This sequence joins TRBV7-3 and TRBJ2-1; D is ambiguous. The CDR3 is 12 amino acids. Trimming shortened V by 5 bases and J by 4 bases, and 6 bases separated the two germline ends. Germline assignment: CDR1 SGHTA and CDR2 FQGTGA. Written as DNA, the CDR3 is TGTGCCAGCAGCGACACTTACAATGAGCAGTTCTTC. Translating gives CASSDTYNEQFF.

The table lists this clonotype with a few counts. This chain uses TRBV12-3 or TRBV12-4 with TRBJ1-1; D uncertain. The CDR3 is made up of 14 amino acids. The germline V and J ends were trimmed by 4 bases and 1 base, with 10 bases remaining between them. CDR3: CASSSRTKNTEAFF. DNA for the CDR3: TGTGCCAGCAGTTCCCGGACCAAGAACACTGAAGCTTTCTTT.

V gene TRBV12-3 or TRBV12-4 combines with J gene TRBJ1-1; the match to TRBD1 covers 8 bases. Trimming cost V 6 bases and J 4 bases; bases outside gene matches: 7. CDR3 size: 14 residues. The CDR3 bases are TGTGCCAGCAGAACGACAGGGGCATTCACTGAAGCTTTCTTT. As protein: CASRTTGAFTEAFF.

This clonotype has only a few counts. The rearrangement uses TRBV5-6 and TRBJ2-6, with 12 bases matching TRBD1. Germline V CDR1 and CDR2: SGHDT, YYEEEE. Germline trimming cut 2 bases from V and 0 bases from J; bases unmatched to any gene: 12. This CDR3 has 21 residues. The CDR3 region has the DNA TGTGCCAGCAGCTTCGGGACAGGGGGCCGCGGGATTTTCTCTGGGGCCAACGTCCTGACTTTC. Residues: CASSFGTGGRGIFSGANVLTF.

This clonotype appeared a few times. The J gene is TRBJ1-2, the V gene TRBV10-3; a possible D gene is TRBD1 (6 bases). Trimming pared 4 bases from V and 2 bases from J, leaving 14 bases between. Germline lookup yields CDR1 ENHRY and CDR2 SYGVKD. This CDR3 spans 15 amino acids. The CDR3 sequence: CAISAQLDRNYGYTF. The DNA of the CDR3 is TGTGCCATCAGTGCCCAGCTGGACAGAAACTATGGCTACACCTTC.

This clonotype was seen only a few times. The CDR3 DNA follows: TGTGCCAGCAGTTTGGGGGTACGGGGCTACACCTTC. Protein sequence: CASSLGVRGYTF. The chain carries TRBV2 and TRBJ1-2, with D possibly matching TRBD1 (5 bases). Trimming pared 5 bases from V and 8 bases from J, leaving 12 bases between. The CDR3 is made up of 12 amino acids. CDR1 and CDR2 from the germline V gene are SNHLY and FYNNEI.

The rearrangement joins TRBV12-3 or TRBV12-4 to TRBJ1-2; 11 bases are shared with TRBD1. J was trimmed by 7 bases and V by 5 bases; bases with no gene match: 9. The CDR3 has 15 amino acids. The CDR3 region has the DNA TGTGCCAGCAGTCTGTCCGGGACAGGGGGGGTTGGCTACACCTTC. This gives the protein CASSLSGTGGVGYTF.

This clonotype has ten or more counts. The chain is built from TRBV29-1 and TRBJ2-1, with 7 bases lining up with TRBD1. The V and J ends lost 0 bases and 3 bases, in that order; junction bases with no gene match: 8. The CDR3 has 16 amino acids. Looked up from germline, CDR1 is SQVTM and CDR2 is ANQGSEA. The CDR3 protein is CSVEDELRQGYNEQFF. In DNA, the CDR3 is TGCAGCGTTGAAGATGAATTGAGACAGGGCTACAATGAGCAGTTCTTC.

This clonotype was found many times. The genes are TRBV24-1 and TRBJ2-3; no clear D gene. The CDR3 totals 13 residues. The germline CDR1 and CDR2 sequences are KGHDR and SFDVKD. Trimming took 3 bases from V and 2 from J, leaving 5 bases between them. CDR3 region: CATSDPPTDTQYF. CDR3 coding DNA: TGTGCCACCAGTGATCCGCCCACAGATACGCAGTATTTT.

The chain carries TRBV7-9 and TRBJ2-2, with 7 nucleotides matching TRBD1. The CDR3 covers 16 residues. J gave up 1 base and V 5 bases, and 7 bases lay outside the gene matches. CDR1 and CDR2 from the germline V gene are SEHNR and FQNEAQ (reference sequence). This chain's CDR3 is CASSPDREGNTGELFF. In nucleotides, the CDR3 is TGTGCCAGCAGCCCTGACAGGGAAGGGAACACCGGGGAGCTGTTTTTT.

The chain employs TRBV15 and TRBJ1-5; D not resolved. V was clipped by 0 bases and J by 7 bases, with 7 bases between them. This CDR3 has 13 amino acids. From germline, CDR1 is LNHNV and CDR2 YYDKDF (reference sequence). The CDR3 DNA follows: TGTGCCACCAGCAGAGAAGTTGGACAGCCCCAGCATTTT. Protein: CATSREVGQPQHF.